This is a list of T cell receptor beta chains from one sample in a study of blood T cells in healthy people across ages. Using its own MiXCR run on the 5' RACE reads, TCRdb lists one record per CDR3 protein. The data show under 1,100,000 distinct CDR3 sequences, approximately 25% seen once. This sample was also put to use in a study of T cells of mothers and their children.

Sequencing input: blood. The receptors were gathered from a girl aged 2-10 years in good health. The CDR3 runs from the conserved cysteine through the conserved F or W. D genes are given only for firm matches. The size field is filled for only some rows; it gives once, few, many or a size class.

D: NA
length: 13
V: TRBV7-2
size: NA
J: TRBJ2-1
CDR3: CASSRMGMDEQFF
DNA: TGTGCCAGCAGCCGGATGGGTATGGATGAGCAGTTCTTC

D: NA
length: 16
V: TRBV12-3/TRBV12-4
size: NA
J: TRBJ2-1
CDR3: CASTEDGRGGYNEQFF
DNA: TGTGCCAGCACCGAGGACGGTCGCGGAGGATACAATGAGCAGTTCTTC

D: TRBD1
length: 17
V: TRBV7-2
size: few
J: TRBJ2-4
CDR3: CASSFAGTGGGRNIQYF
DNA: TGTGCCAGCAGCTTTGCCGGGACAGGGGGCGGGCGGAACATTCAGTACTTC

D: NA
length: 14
V: TRBV20-1
size: NA
J: TRBJ2-1
CDR3: CSARDPQVVNEQFF
DNA: TGCAGTGCTAGAGACCCACAGGTGGTCAATGAGCAGTTCTTC

D: NA
length: 14
V: TRBV11-2
size: NA
J: TRBJ2-3
CDR3: CASSGIGSTDTQYF
DNA: TGTGCCAGCAGCGGAATAGGGAGCACAGATACGCAGTATTTT

D: NA
length: 14
V: TRBV29-1
size: few
J: TRBJ2-2
CDR3: CSIEDSVATGELFF
DNA: TGCAGCATTGAAGATTCAGTGGCGACCGGGGAGCTGTTTTTT

D: NA
length: 14
V: TRBV20-1
size: few
J: TRBJ2-5
CDR3: CSASQTLGGETQYF
DNA: TGCAGTGCTAGCCAGACGCTAGGCGGTGAGACCCAGTACTTC

D: TRBD2
length: 16
V: TRBV2
size: once
J: TRBJ2-1
CDR3: CASRSRGTSGNNEQFF
DNA: TGTGCCAGCAGATCGCGGGGGACTAGCGGGAACAATGAGCAGTTCTTC

D: TRBD1
length: 15
V: TRBV7-9
size: NA
J: TRBJ2-3
CDR3: CASSPGQGETDTQYF
DNA: TGTGCCAGCAGCCCCGGACAGGGTGAGACAGATACGCAGTATTTT

D: TRBD1
length: 14
V: TRBV5-1
size: NA
J: TRBJ1-4
CDR3: CASSWTGDSEKLFF
DNA: TGCGCCAGCAGCTGGACAGGGGATTCTGAAAAACTGTTTTTT

D: TRBD2
length: 17
V: TRBV7-6
size: NA
J: TRBJ2-3
CDR3: CASSPGTSGGGTDTQYF
DNA: TGTGCCAGCAGCCCCGGGACTAGCGGGGGAGGCACAGATACGCAGTATTTT

D: TRBD2
length: 14
V: TRBV4-3
size: NA
J: TRBJ2-2
CDR3: CASSPLAGGRELFF
DNA: TGCGCCAGCAGCCCCCTAGCGGGAGGTCGGGAGCTGTTTTTT

D: NA
length: 12
V: TRBV20-1
size: NA
J: TRBJ2-7
CDR3: CSARDPGDEQYF
DNA: TGCAGTGCTAGAGATCCGGGGGACGAGCAGTACTTC

D: TRBD2
length: 15
V: TRBV12-3/TRBV12-4
size: few
J: TRBJ2-5
CDR3: CASSPSRGAQETQYF
DNA: TGTGCCAGCAGTCCCTCGCGGGGGGCCCAAGAGACCCAGTACTTC

D: TRBD2
length: 15
V: TRBV29-1
size: many
J: TRBJ2-1
CDR3: CSVVGPGLEYNEQFF
DNA: TGCAGCGTTGTCGGGCCGGGACTAGAGTACAATGAGCAGTTCTTC

D: TRBD2
length: 18
V: TRBV11-2
size: NA
J: TRBJ2-3
CDR3: CASSARLLLAGNTDTQYF
DNA: TGTGCCAGCAGCGCCCGACTCCTACTAGCGGGGAATACAGATACGCAGTATTTT

D: NA
length: 16
V: TRBV7-9
size: NA
J: TRBJ2-1
CDR3: CASSLAWGTSYNERFF
DNA: TGTGCCAGCAGCTTAGCATGGGGGACCTCCTACAATGAGCGGTTCTTC

D: TRBD2
length: 16
V: TRBV9
size: NA
J: TRBJ2-1
CDR3: CASSVDSGSSYNEQFF
DNA: TGTGCCAGCAGCGTAGATAGCGGGAGCTCCTACAATGAGCAGTTCTTC

D: NA
length: 14
V: TRBV20-1
size: NA
J: TRBJ1-4
CDR3: CSARDLRGNEKLFF
DNA: TGCAGTGCTAGAGATTTGAGGGGGAATGAAAAACTGTTTTTT

D: TRBD2
length: 17
V: TRBV20-1
size: NA
J: TRBJ2-7
CDR3: CSVAGGFKRGASYEQYF
DNA: TGCAGTGTTGCGGGCGGCTTCAAGCGGGGGGCTTCCTACGAGCAGTACTTC

D: NA
length: 15
V: TRBV7-2
size: few
J: TRBJ2-1
CDR3: CASSQTGTPYNEQFF
DNA: TGTGCCAGCAGTCAGACGGGGACCCCCTACAATGAGCAGTTCTTC

D: TRBD2
length: 13
V: TRBV29-1
size: NA
J: TRBJ2-3
CDR3: CSVLTSGTDTQYF
DNA: TGCAGCGTTCTCACTAGCGGGACAGATACGCAGTATTTT

D: NA
length: 12
V: TRBV29-1
size: NA
J: TRBJ2-1
CDR3: CSTAGRYNEQFF
DNA: TGCAGCACAGCAGGGCGGTACAATGAGCAGTTCTTC

D: TRBD1
length: 16
V: TRBV13
size: once
J: TRBJ2-4
CDR3: CASSLASGQGTNIQYF
DNA: TGTGCCAGCAGCCTAGCTTCGGGACAGGGGACAAACATTCAGTACTTC

D: NA
length: 15
V: TRBV4-3
size: few
J: TRBJ2-1
CDR3: CASSQDHSSYNEQFF
DNA: TGCGCCAGCAGCCAAGATCACAGCTCCTACAATGAGCAGTTCTTC

D: NA
length: 16
V: TRBV25-1
size: few
J: TRBJ2-5
CDR3: CASSESGTNVRETQYF
DNA: TGTGCCAGCAGTGAAAGCGGAACAAACGTACGCGAGACCCAGTACTTC

D: TRBD1
length: 16
V: TRBV2
size: few
J: TRBJ1-2
CDR3: CASSQTPEGQAYGYTF
DNA: TGTGCCAGCAGTCAAACCCCTGAGGGACAGGCCTATGGCTACACCTTC

D: TRBD1
length: 14
V: TRBV28
size: NA
J: TRBJ2-7
CDR3: CASSPTQGSNEQYF
DNA: TGTGCCAGCAGTCCCACACAGGGGTCCAACGAGCAGTACTTC

D: TRBD2
length: 15
V: TRBV4-2
size: few
J: TRBJ2-1
CDR3: CASSQDGLATDEQFF
DNA: TGTGCCAGCAGCCAAGATGGACTAGCAACCGATGAGCAGTTCTTC

D: NA
length: 13
V: TRBV10-3
size: NA
J: TRBJ1-2
CDR3: CAIRDSSNYGYTF
DNA: TGTGCCATCAGGGACAGTTCTAACTATGGCTACACCTTC

D: NA
length: 16
V: TRBV6-1
size: NA
J: TRBJ2-7
CDR3: CASRRDPTGSHYEQYF
DNA: TGTGCCAGCAGAAGGGACCCCACCGGGAGCCACTACGAGCAGTACTTC

D: NA
length: 12
V: TRBV29-1
size: few
J: TRBJ2-3
CDR3: CSVHRDPDTQYF
DNA: TGCAGCGTTCATAGGGATCCAGATACGCAGTATTTT

D: NA
length: 13
V: TRBV2
size: NA
J: TRBJ2-5
CDR3: CASRATPQETQYF
DNA: TGTGCCAGCAGGGCGACTCCCCAAGAGACCCAGTACTTC

D: NA
length: 12
V: TRBV29-1
size: few
J: TRBJ2-2
CDR3: CSVRQLTGELFF
DNA: TGCAGCGTAAGACAGCTCACCGGGGAGCTGTTTTTT

D: TRBD1
length: 12
V: TRBV20-1
size: NA
J: TRBJ2-3
CDR3: CSAKEEGQGVYF
DNA: TGCAGTGCTAAAGAAGAGGGACAGGGGGTGTATTTT

D: NA
length: 15
V: TRBV5-1
size: NA
J: TRBJ2-7
CDR3: CASSFAERGSYEQYF
DNA: TGCGCCAGCAGCTTCGCAGAACGGGGATCCTACGAGCAGTACTTC

D: NA
length: 13
V: TRBV12-3/TRBV12-4
size: many
J: TRBJ1-5
CDR3: CASSSSSNQPQHF
DNA: TGTGCCAGCAGTTCAAGTAGCAATCAGCCCCAGCATTTT

D: TRBD1
length: 19
V: TRBV6-5
size: NA
J: TRBJ2-1
CDR3: CASSYSGPLQGGHPNEQSF
DNA: TGTGCCAGCAGTTACTCGGGGCCCTTACAGGGGGGCCATCCAAATGAGCAGTCCTTC

D: NA
length: 18
V: TRBV28
size: few
J: TRBJ2-6
CDR3: CASSSPPHQGNRANVLTF
DNA: TGTGCCAGCAGTTCTCCGCCCCATCAAGGGAACAGAGCCAACGTCCTGACTTTC

D: TRBD1
length: 12
V: TRBV20-1
size: few
J: TRBJ2-7
CDR3: CSATQGAYEQYF
DNA: TGCAGCGCAACTCAGGGGGCCTACGAGCAGTACTTC